This passage covers 20 T cell receptor beta chains from one sample sequenced in a study of response to subunit inactivated influenza vaccine. MiXCR, run by TCRdb on the RT-PCR reads, gives a single entry per CDR3 protein. The repertoire holds just under 550,000 distinct CDR3 sequences, with approximately 24% as singletons. These records were also assigned to another study, of T cells expressing NK-cell markers. That source notes: It was by 5'RACE template switching with UMIs that TCR beta cDNA was made.

The sample here was CD4+ T cells sorted from PBMCs, taken roughly 12 days after vaccination. The receptor set was obtained from a man aged 50 or older who received an inactivated influenza vaccine.

This clonotype was seen just once. The rearrangement joins TRBV20-1 to TRBJ2-5, with a possible D match to TRBD1 (6 bases). The CDR3 sequence is 13 residues long. V was pared by 4 bases and J by 5 bases, with 14 bases between. Looked up from germline, CDR1 is DFQATT and CDR2 is SNEGSKA (reference sequence). CDR3 sequence reads: CSATPAGEETQYF. CDR3 coding DNA: TGCAGTGCTACCCCGGCAGGGGAGGAGACCCAGTACTTC.

As regards this clonotype: One base away lies a much larger clone, so this may be a sequencing read error. This chain uses TRBV5-1 with TRBJ2-5; 10 nucleotides agree with TRBD1. CDR1 is SGHRS and CDR2 is YFSETQ in the germline V gene. The junction had 3 bases not matched to a gene; V was cut back by 1 base and J by 3 bases. The CDR3 consists of 15 residues. The CDR3 sequence: CASSLRGTGEETQYF. CDR3 nucleotide sequence: TGCGCCAGCAGCTTGCGCGGGACAGGGGAAGAGACCCAGTACTTC. The complete variable domain, with remaining parts taken from reference TRBV5-1 and TRBJ2-5, reads KAGVTQTPRYLIKTRGQQVTLSCSPISGHRSVSWYQQTPGQGLQFLFEYFSETQRNKGNFPGRFSGRQFSNSRSEMNVSTLELGDSALYLCASSLRGTGEETQYFGPGTRLLVL.

Remarks on this clonotype: Germline and junction disagree at one end, which may indicate a read error. The chain combines TRBV20-1 with TRBJ2-1, with 9 bases identical to TRBD1. This CDR3 is built from 14 residues. Germline V CDR1 and CDR2: DFQATT, SNEGSKA (reference sequence). CDR3: CSANRGPDIHERFF. CDR3 in DNA: TGCAGTGCAAACAGGGGGCCAGACATCCATGAGCGGTTCTTC.

The V call is TRBV5-1, the J call TRBJ1-2; no firm D call. The CDR3 has 15 amino acids. Germline CDR1 reads SGHRS; CDR2 reads YFSETQ. Deletions cut 1 base from V and 0 bases from J, with 10 bases between. CDR3: CASSLFPGTNYGYTF. The DNA of the CDR3 is TGCGCCAGCAGCTTGTTCCCCGGGACTAACTATGGCTACACCTTC.

The V call is TRBV7-8, the J call TRBJ1-5; no clear D gene. The CDR3 is 13 residues long. Trimming stripped 7 bases from V and 4 bases from J, with 11 bases between. Germline CDR1 SGHVS, CDR2 FQNEAQ. The DNA for the CDR3 is TGTGCCAGCACCACGGACTGGAATCAGCCCCAGCATTTT. The encoded protein is CASTTDWNQPQHF.

The rearrangement uses TRBV6-1 and TRBJ2-7; TRBD2 aligns across 7 bases. CDR3 length: 14 amino acids. From germline, CDR1 is MNHNS and CDR2 SASEGT. V dropped 1 base and J dropped 2; count of bases not matched to a gene: 2. CDR3 in DNA: TGTGCCAGCAGTGAAGTGGGAGGGACCTACGAGCAGTACTTC. It encodes CASSEVGGTYEQYF.

This clonotype has only a few counts. V usage is TRBV12-3 or TRBV12-4 and J usage is TRBJ1-5; weak D call: TRBD1 (6 bases). There are 15 residues in the CDR3. V lost 5 bases and J lost 4, with 15 bases in between. The DNA of the CDR3 is TGTGCCAGCAGTAGACAGGCGGGGGTTAATCAGCCCCAGCATTTT. This encodes CASSRQAGVNQPQHF.

This clonotype was seen at least ten times. The rearrangement uses TRBV7-2 and TRBJ1-1; D unclear. The CDR3 covers 15 residues. Germline CDR1 reads SGHTA; CDR2 reads FQGNSA. V gave up 2 bases and J gave up 0 bases, with 10 bases separating them. This chain's CDR3 is CASSLYGSMNTEAFF. The CDR3 DNA is TGTGCCAGCAGCTTATACGGATCCATGAACACTGAAGCTTTCTTT.

This clonotype was recorded a few times. The chain couples TRBV7-7 to TRBJ2-2, with D perhaps matching TRBD2 (6 bases). The CDR3 totals 14 residues. Germline lookup yields CDR1 SSHAT and CDR2 FNYEAQ (reference sequence). In DNA, the CDR3 is TGTGCTAGTGGACGGGGGTCCAACACCGGGGAGCTGTTTTTT. Its protein product is CASGRGSNTGELFF.

The chain carries TRBV12-3 or TRBV12-4 and TRBJ1-5; D perhaps matches TRBD1 (5 bases). V lost 1 base and J lost 2, with 18 bases in between. This CDR3 region has 18 residues. Here the CDR3 reads CASSLGNLGRRGNQPQHF. For the CDR3, the DNA is TGTGCCAGCAGTTTAGGCAACCTGGGACGTAGGGGCAATCAGCCCCAGCATTTT.

This clonotype has more than one count but fewer than ten. The CDR3 nucleotides read TGTGCCAGTAGGCCCCGGGACAGGGATAACTATGGCTACACCTTC. Protein sequence: CASRPRDRDNYGYTF. The gene calls are TRBV19 and TRBJ1-2; 9 bases align to TRBD1. This CDR3 has 15 amino acids. V was pared by 6 bases and J by 1 base, with 6 bases of the junction left unmatched. From germline, CDR1 is LNHDA and CDR2 SQIVND (reference sequence). Full variable domain (remainder filled in from reference TRBV19 and TRBJ1-2): DGGITQSPKYLFRKEGQNVTLSCEQNLNHDAMYWYRQDPGQGLRLIYYSQIVNDFQKGDIAEGYSVSREKKESFPLTVTSAQKNPTAFYLCASRPRDRDNYGYTFGSGTRLTVV.

This CDR3 is CASSQSGQGNEKLFF. Here the CDR3 DNA reads TGCGCCAGCAGCCAATCTGGACAGGGAAATGAAAAACTGTTTTTT. V is TRBV4-1 and J is TRBJ1-4; 8 bases map to TRBD1. Germline V gene data show CDR1 as MGHRA and CDR2 as YSYEKL. Germline trimming cut 2 bases from V and 5 bases from J; bases unmatched to any gene: 4. The CDR3 sequence is 15 residues long.

V usage is TRBV7-9 and J usage is TRBJ2-2; 7 bases fit TRBD1. J was trimmed by 1 base and V by 5 bases; bases with no gene match: 7. In germline, CDR1 is SEHNR, CDR2 FQNEAQ (reference sequence). This CDR3 has 16 residues. The CDR3 loop is CASSPPGQWNTGELFF. CDR3 DNA sequence: TGTGCCAGCAGCCCTCCGGGACAGTGGAACACCGGGGAGCTGTTTTTT.

This clonotype was counted ten times or more. This rearrangement joins TRBV11-2 to TRBJ2-1, with TRBD2 identical over 8 bases. V lost 4 bases, J lost 5 bases, and 10 bases stayed unmatched. Germline V gene data show CDR1 as SGHAT and CDR2 as FQNNGV. The CDR3 runs 16 residues. CDR3 in DNA: TGTGCCAGCAGCTGGGGGGCGGGGGGCAAGCACAATGAGCAGTTCTTC. It yields the protein CASSWGAGGKHNEQFF.

DNA of the CDR3: TGTGCCAGCAGCCCGCGGGACAGAAAAAACATTCAGTACTTC. This gives the protein CASSPRDRKNIQYF. The chain carries TRBV7-2 and TRBJ2-4; TRBD1 is a possible D gene (7 bases). Germline assignment: CDR1 SGHTA and CDR2 FQGNSA. The length of the CDR3 is 14 residues. The V and J ends lost 5 bases and 4 bases respectively, with 12 bases between them.

This chain joins TRBV4-1 and TRBJ2-5; no reliable D call. The CDR3 loop spans 15 amino acids. The germline gives CDR1 MGHRA, CDR2 YSYEKL. Trimming took 4 bases from V and 5 from J, leaving 17 bases between them. The CDR3 DNA reads TGCGCCAGCAGCCTAGTTGGTGGCGGCGCGGAGACCCAGTACTTC. This translates into CASSLVGGGAETQYF.

The V gene is TRBV20-1, the J gene TRBJ2-3, with TRBD2 matching over 10 bases. Trimming took 2 bases from V and 1 from J; bases not matched to a gene: 3. The CDR3 consists of 15 residues. Germline CDR1 is DFQATT and CDR2 is SNEGSKA (reference sequence). CDR3 loop: CSARRLAGGTDTQYF. CDR3 nucleotides: TGCAGTGCTAGAAGGCTAGCGGGAGGCACAGATACGCAGTATTTT.

Ten or more counts support this clonotype. This rearrangement joins TRBV7-6 to TRBJ2-2; D unresolved. The CDR3 totals 13 residues. Germline CDR1 is SGHVS and CDR2 is FNYEAQ. V was trimmed by 3 bases and J by 7 bases, leaving 9 bases between them. CDR3 sequence: CASSFTYSGELFF. The DNA of the CDR3 is TGTGCCAGCAGCTTTACTTATAGCGGGGAGCTGTTTTTT.

Only a few counts were recorded for this clonotype. The chain links TRBV12-3 or TRBV12-4 to TRBJ2-1; no reliable D call. This CDR3 has 13 amino acids. The ends were cut back, 6 bases at V and 6 bases at J, with 12 bases in the middle. In nucleotides, the CDR3 is TGTGCCAGCAGCTCACTTCTGGGCAATGAGCAGTTCTTC. Amino acid sequence: CASSSLLGNEQFF.

The chain uses TRBV27 and TRBJ2-6; possibly TRBD1 or TRBD2 for D (5 bases each). V lost 6 bases to trimming and J lost 2 bases, with 17 bases between them. Germline V gene lookup returns CDR1 MNHEY and CDR2 SMNVEV (reference sequence). The CDR3 is 17 residues long. CDR3 in DNA: TGTGCCAGCAGCCATATTGAGTGGGGGACTGGGGCCAACGTCCTGACTTTC. This encodes CASSHIEWGTGANVLTF.